This T cell receptor (beta chain) originates from a study of early T cells in non-severe SARS-CoV-2 infection. TCRdb redid the calling of the 5' RACE reads with MiXCR, one entry per CDR3 protein. The data show around 99,000 distinct CDR3 sequences, over 8.5% seen once. General observations from the study: The VDJdb matching leaned toward anti-spike CD8 responses and overlooked private and CD4 specificities.

As for this clonotype: Its specificity is unknown.

Germline V gene lookup returns CDR1 KGHSH and CDR2 LQKENI. Trimming cost V 6 bases and J 3 bases, with 12 bases left between them. This CDR3 has 14 amino acids. The receptor's source is an adult who was a healthcare worker with PCR-confirmed SARS-CoV-2 infection or an uninfected control (not recorded which). Input material: whole blood. The V and J genes are TRBV18 and TRBJ2-1, with unresolved D. The DNA for the CDR3 is TGTGCCAGCTCCTCATTCGGCAGCTACAATGAGCAGTTCTTC. Protein sequence: CASSSFGSYNEQFF.